Shown below are 15 T cell receptor beta chains from a single sample sequenced in a study of identical twins. TCRdb recomputed calls from the 5' RACE reads with MiXCR, one row per CDR3 protein. The data hold 250,000 to 300,000 distinct CDR3 sequences, with 9.5% observed a single time. This sample also belongs to another study, concerning yellow fever vaccine responses in identical twins.

Input material: CD8+ T cells sorted from blood. These receptors all come from a woman between 18 and 30 years old in good health.

There are many counts of this clonotype. The chain recombines TRBV5-1 with TRBJ1-2, with TRBD1 identical over 7 bases. Per the germline V gene, CDR1 is SGHRS and CDR2 is YFSETQ. The CDR3 contains 15 residues. V shed 1 base, J shed 6 bases, and the junction held 9 bases outside the gene matches. Here the CDR3 reads CASSLTRQGGNGYTF. The CDR3 nucleotides read TGCGCCAGCAGCTTGACCCGACAGGGAGGAAATGGCTACACCTTC.

This clonotype has ten or more counts. The CDR3 region is CSARDQTRDSTDTQYF. DNA for the CDR3: TGCAGTGCTAGAGATCAGACACGGGATAGCACAGATACGCAGTATTTT. The V gene is TRBV20-1, the J gene TRBJ2-3; D may be TRBD2 (5 bases). Germline V CDR1 and CDR2: DFQATT, SNEGSKA (reference sequence). Trimming left V 0 bases short and J 0 bases short, with 13 bases between. This CDR3 spans 16 amino acids.

This clonotype has more than one count but fewer than ten. This sequence joins TRBV14 and TRBJ2-7; TRBD2 might be the D (6 bases). V dropped 0 bases and J dropped 3 bases, with 15 bases sitting between them. Germline CDR1 SGHDN, CDR2 FVKESK. This CDR3 spans 16 amino acids. Here the CDR3 reads CASSQDYKRAYYEQYF. Written as DNA, the CDR3 is TGTGCCAGCAGCCAAGACTACAAGCGGGCTTACTACGAGCAGTACTTC.

This clonotype occurred a few times. The chain recombines TRBV6-1 with TRBJ2-7, with D perhaps matching TRBD1 (6 bases). Germline assignment: CDR1 MNHNS and CDR2 SASEGT. Trimming shortened V by 6 bases and J by 4 bases, and 28 bases separated the two germline ends. The CDR3 is 18 residues long. The CDR3 sequence: CASRSRDKGIGVRYEQYF. The CDR3 region has the DNA TGTGCCAGCAGATCCCGGGACAAGGGTATTGGGGTGAGATACGAGCAGTACTTC.

This clonotype turned up a few times. The V call is TRBV14, the J call TRBJ2-7; 9 bases match TRBD2. CDR3 length equals 18 residues. Trimming removed 2 bases from V and 5 bases from J; junction bases left unmatched: 16. Germline-derived CDR1 and CDR2 are SGHDN and FVKESK. DNA for the CDR3: TGTGCCAGCAGCCAAAAAGCACGGGTTGCTAGCGGGACCAACGAGCAGTACTTC. This gives the protein CASSQKARVASGTNEQYF.

About this clonotype: At one end, the junction sequence differs from germline, possibly due to a read error. The rearrangement joins TRBV20-1 to TRBJ2-2, with D perhaps TRBD1 (5 bases). Germline CDR1 DFQATT, CDR2 SNEGSKA (reference sequence). The CDR3 has 17 amino acids. This CDR3 is CCARDLDLREVTGELFF. In nucleotides, the CDR3 is TGCTGTGCTAGAGACCTAGACCTCAGGGAAGTAACCGGGGAGCTGTTTTTT.

This rearrangement joins TRBV19 to TRBJ2-1, with 9 nucleotides matching TRBD2. Trimming at V came to 6 bases and at J to 6 bases, leaving 3 bases not matched to a gene. The germline gives CDR1 LNHDA, CDR2 SQIVND (reference sequence). CDR3 length: 13 amino acids. Here the CDR3 reads CASSPGLANEQFF. In DNA, the CDR3 is TGTGCCAGTAGCCCGGGACTAGCCAATGAGCAGTTCTTC. The whole variable domain, filled in from reference TRBV19 and TRBJ2-1, reads DGGITQSPKYLFRKEGQNVTLSCEQNLNHDAMYWYRQDPGQGLRLIYYSQIVNDFQKGDIAEGYSVSREKKESFPLTVTSAQKNPTAFYLCASSPGLANEQFFGPGTRLTVL.

This clonotype was recorded many times. This sequence joins TRBV19 and TRBJ1-1; no reliable D call. The germline gives CDR1 LNHDA, CDR2 SQIVND (reference sequence). V lost 0 bases to trimming and J lost 1 base, with 15 bases between them. The CDR3 covers 17 residues. In DNA, the CDR3 is TGTGCCAGTAGTATAGATTCTTTTCAGGCCGGGAACACTGAAGCTTTCTTT. It encodes CASSIDSFQAGNTEAFF. Complete variable domain (other parts from reference TRBV19 and TRBJ1-1): DGGITQSPKYLFRKEGQNVTLSCEQNLNHDAMYWYRQDPGQGLRLIYYSQIVNDFQKGDIAEGYSVSREKKESFPLTVTSAQKNPTAFYLCASSIDSFQAGNTEAFFGQGTRLTVV.

In this sample, this clonotype turned up a few times. The chain is built from TRBV28 and TRBJ2-7; TRBD1 might be the D (5 bases). Germline assignment: CDR1 MDHEN and CDR2 SYDVKM. Trimming stripped 6 bases from V and 2 bases from J, with 20 bases between. This CDR3 contains 16 residues. CDR3 in amino acids: CASSFRDRGEPYEQYF. The CDR3 region has the DNA TGTGCCAGCAGCTTCCGCGACAGAGGAGAACCCTACGAGCAGTACTTC.

This clonotype was seen a handful of times. The rearrangement links TRBV27 to TRBJ2-1; D may be TRBD1 or TRBD2 (5 bases each). CDR1 is MNHEY and CDR2 is SMNVEV in the germline V gene (reference sequence). The CDR3 has 13 residues. Between the trimmed V and J ends, which lost 10 bases and 4 bases, there was a span of 14 bases. The CDR3 nucleotides read TGTGCCACGGGGCTAGATCGTTACAATGAGCAGTTCTTC. Its translation: CATGLDRYNEQFF.

This clonotype was recorded many times. The chain employs TRBV6-1 and TRBJ2-7, with TRBD1 matching over 7 bases. The CDR3 has 16 amino acids. Germline values: CDR1 MNHNS, CDR2 SASEGT. The V and J ends lost 4 bases and 3 bases, in that order; junction bases with no gene match: 12. The CDR3 sequence is CASSADRVGGYYEQYF. CDR3 in DNA: TGTGCCAGCAGTGCTGACAGGGTAGGGGGCTACTACGAGCAGTACTTC.

This clonotype has at least ten counts. V and J are TRBV4-3 and TRBJ2-3; no firm D call. V was pared by 6 bases and J by 6 bases, with 16 bases between. The CDR3 loop spans 14 amino acids. Germline V lookup: CDR1 LGHNA, CDR2 YSLEER. Written as DNA, the CDR3 is TGCGCCAGCAGACAACAGATTGTCGACGATACGCAGTATTTT. It is translated as CASRQQIVDDTQYF.

A few counts support this clonotype. CDR3 bases: TGCAGTGCAGATCCGGGGGAGAGCTCCTACAATGAGCAGTTCTTC. As protein: CSADPGESSYNEQFF. The chain combines TRBV20-1 with TRBJ2-1, with D tentatively TRBD2 (6 bases). The ends were cut back, 6 bases at V and 0 bases at J, with 15 bases in the middle. CDR1 and CDR2 (germline): DFQATT, SNEGSKA (reference sequence). CDR3 length equals 15 residues.

This clonotype was detected many times. The chain employs TRBV12-3 or TRBV12-4 and TRBJ1-2; D might be TRBD1 (5 bases). With 3 bases removed from V and 4 bases from J, the gap between germline ends came to 15 bases. The CDR3 sequence is 15 residues long. CDR3 sequence reads: CASSFWGPSAYGYTF. CDR3 nucleotides: TGTGCCAGCAGTTTTTGGGGCCCGAGTGCCTATGGCTACACCTTC.

The chain links TRBV4-3 to TRBJ1-2, with a possible D match to TRBD1 (6 bases). CDR1 is LGHNA, CDR2 YSLEER, per germline. V lost 4 bases, J lost 5 bases, and 11 bases lay in between. The CDR3 loop spans 13 amino acids. The CDR3 is CASSPSGDYGYTF. The DNA for the CDR3 is TGCGCCAGCAGCCCTTCAGGGGATTATGGCTACACCTTC.